At least ten counts were recorded for the clone carrying this T cell receptor (beta chain). What it binds is unknown. Each CDR3 protein is one row after TCRdb ran MiXCR on the reads. The sample includes around 300,000 distinct CDR3 sequences, approximately 25% seen only once; the top ten take approximately 12%. This CDR3 is 17 amino acids long. CDR1 is SGHTA and CDR2 is FQGNSA in the germline V gene. V shed 5 bases, J shed 3 bases, and the junction held 8 bases outside the gene matches. These data come from a study of T cell repertoires in cytomegalovirus infection. As for the study in general: In the study, CMV epitopes included recently identified HLA-C-restricted and well-studied HLA-B-restricted ones. A matching HLA type, together with CMV infection, was signaled by public TCR beta signatures.

Study-level results: Cumulative public TCR beta family frequency identified CMV carriers with the relevant HLA. CMV-specific HLA-C-restricted TCR beta clonotypes dominated the ex vivo response.

The genes are TRBV7-2 and TRBJ2-1; 12 positions match TRBD2. The clonotype comes from a human donor in good health (CMV status not recorded). Some clones in this sample may be carry-over from other donors' samples. The sample was cultured PBMCs, taken from culture after CMV antigen stimulation. CDR3: CASSEGTSGLGYNEQFF. The CDR3 coding sequence is TGTGCCAGCAGCGAGGGGACTAGCGGGCTCGGCTACAATGAGCAGTTCTTC.